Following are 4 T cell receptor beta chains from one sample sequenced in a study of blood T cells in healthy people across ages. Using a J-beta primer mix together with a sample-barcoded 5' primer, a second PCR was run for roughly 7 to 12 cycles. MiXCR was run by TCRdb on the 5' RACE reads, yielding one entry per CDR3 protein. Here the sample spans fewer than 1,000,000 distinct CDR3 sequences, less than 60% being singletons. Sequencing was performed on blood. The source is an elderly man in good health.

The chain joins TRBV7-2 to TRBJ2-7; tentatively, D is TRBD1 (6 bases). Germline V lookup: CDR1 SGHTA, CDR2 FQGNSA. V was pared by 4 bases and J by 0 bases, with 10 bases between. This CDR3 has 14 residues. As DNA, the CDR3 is TGTGCCAGCAGCTCGGACAGCTCCTCCTACGAGCAGTACTTC. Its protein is CASSSDSSSYEQYF.

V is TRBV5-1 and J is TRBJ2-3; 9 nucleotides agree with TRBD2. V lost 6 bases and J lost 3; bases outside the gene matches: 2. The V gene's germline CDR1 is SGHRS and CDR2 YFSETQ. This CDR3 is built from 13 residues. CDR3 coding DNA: TGCGCCAGCACGACTAGCGGTACAGATACGCAGTATTTT. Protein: CASTTSGTDTQYF.

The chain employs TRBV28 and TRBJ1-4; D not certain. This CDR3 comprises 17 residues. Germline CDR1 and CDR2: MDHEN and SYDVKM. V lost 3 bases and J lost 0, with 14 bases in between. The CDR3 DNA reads TGTGCCAGCAGTTTCATTGGTTTGCAGGCAACTAATGAAAAACTGTTTTTT. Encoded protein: CASSFIGLQATNEKLFF.

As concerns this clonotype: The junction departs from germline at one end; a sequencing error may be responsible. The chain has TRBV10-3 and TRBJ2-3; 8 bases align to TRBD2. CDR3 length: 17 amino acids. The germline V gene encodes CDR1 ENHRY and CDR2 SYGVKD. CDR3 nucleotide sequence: TGTGCCACCAGTGAGGCAATCGGGGGGGCAGGCACAGATACGCAGTATTTT. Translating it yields CATSEAIGGAGTDTQYF.